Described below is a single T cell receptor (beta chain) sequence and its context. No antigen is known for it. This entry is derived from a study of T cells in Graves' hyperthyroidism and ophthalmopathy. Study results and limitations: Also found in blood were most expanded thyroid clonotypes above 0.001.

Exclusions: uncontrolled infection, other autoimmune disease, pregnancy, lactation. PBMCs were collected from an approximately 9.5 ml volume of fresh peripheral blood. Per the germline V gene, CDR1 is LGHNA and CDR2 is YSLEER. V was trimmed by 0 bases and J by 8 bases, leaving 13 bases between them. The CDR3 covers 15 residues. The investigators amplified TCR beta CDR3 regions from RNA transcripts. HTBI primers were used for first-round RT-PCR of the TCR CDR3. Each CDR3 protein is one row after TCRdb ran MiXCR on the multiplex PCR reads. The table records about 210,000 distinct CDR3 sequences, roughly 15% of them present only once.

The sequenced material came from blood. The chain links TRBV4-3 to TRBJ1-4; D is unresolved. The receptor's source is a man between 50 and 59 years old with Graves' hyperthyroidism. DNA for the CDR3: TGCGCCAGCAGCCAAGAATATAGAATCGAGGAAAAACTGTTTTTT. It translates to CASSQEYRIEEKLFF.